Shown below are 5 T cell receptor beta chains from a single sample sequenced in a study of spatial heterogeneity in lung cancer. General study points: Tumoral mutation counts were tracked by counts of expanded intratumoral alpha and beta TCRs.

Time point: sample taken at primary tumor resection. Their specific antigens are unknown. Each CDR3 protein is one row after TCRdb ran MiXCR on the 5' RACE reads. The top ten clones hold 21% of a sample with some 100,000 distinct CDR3 sequences, 4.4% of them seen once. The material sequenced was lung tumor tissue, taken at surgery. Receptors were obtained from a male donor with early-stage non-small cell lung cancer.

Ten or more counts support this clonotype. The chain joins TRBV2 to TRBJ1-1; D might be TRBD1 (5 bases). The CDR3 spans 13 residues. The V gene's germline CDR1 is SNHLY and CDR2 FYNNEI. V was pared by 8 bases and J by 7 bases, with 17 bases between. The CDR3 reads CASSGADLGEAFF. In nucleotides, the CDR3 is TGTGCCAGCTCCGGGGCCGATTTAGGTGAAGCTTTCTTT. Full variable domain (missing parts from reference TRBV2 and TRBJ1-1): EPEVTQTPSHQVTQMGQEVILRCVPISNHLYFYWYRQILGQKVEFLVSFYNNEISEKSEIFDDQFSVERPDGSNFTLKIRSTKLEDSAMYFCASSGADLGEAFFGQGTRLTVV.

This clonotype was detected ten times or more. The chain couples TRBV2 to TRBJ2-7, with TRBD1 as a possible D gene (6 bases). Trimming left V 5 bases short and J 1 base short, with 12 bases between. CDR3 length: 14 residues. Germline loops: CDR1 SNHLY, CDR2 FYNNEI. CDR3 protein: CASSFIGGSYEQYF. DNA for the CDR3: TGTGCCAGCAGTTTTATAGGGGGTTCCTACGAGCAGTACTTC.

The chain employs TRBV12-3 or TRBV12-4 and TRBJ2-1, with D perhaps TRBD1 (5 bases). The CDR3 runs to 16 residues. Trimming removed 6 bases from V and 4 bases from J, with 19 bases in between. CDR3 loop: CASSLRELGAYNEQFF. CDR3 nucleotide sequence: TGTGCCAGCAGCTTAAGAGAGTTAGGGGCTTACAATGAGCAGTTCTTC.

This clonotype was recorded at least ten times. The chain is built from TRBV6-5 and TRBJ1-4; D uncertain. V shed 2 bases and J shed 5 bases, with 21 bases lying between them. Germline-derived CDR1 and CDR2 are MNHEY and SVGAGI. The CDR3 is 18 residues long. DNA of the CDR3: TGTGCCAGCAGTTACGTTTATTCCGGGGATCATTCCAATGAAAAACTGTTTTTT. Translated: CASSYVYSGDHSNEKLFF.

This clonotype was seen many times. Here the CDR3 reads CASIGSRESPKNIQYF. The CDR3 nucleotides read TGTGCCAGCATAGGGAGCCGGGAGAGTCCCAAAAACATTCAGTACTTC. This sequence joins TRBV25-1 and TRBJ2-4; the D gene is possibly TRBD2 (6 bases). The germline V and J ends were trimmed by 7 bases and 2 bases, with 18 bases remaining between them. This CDR3 spans 16 amino acids. CDR1 is MGHDK and CDR2 is SYGVNS in the germline V gene.